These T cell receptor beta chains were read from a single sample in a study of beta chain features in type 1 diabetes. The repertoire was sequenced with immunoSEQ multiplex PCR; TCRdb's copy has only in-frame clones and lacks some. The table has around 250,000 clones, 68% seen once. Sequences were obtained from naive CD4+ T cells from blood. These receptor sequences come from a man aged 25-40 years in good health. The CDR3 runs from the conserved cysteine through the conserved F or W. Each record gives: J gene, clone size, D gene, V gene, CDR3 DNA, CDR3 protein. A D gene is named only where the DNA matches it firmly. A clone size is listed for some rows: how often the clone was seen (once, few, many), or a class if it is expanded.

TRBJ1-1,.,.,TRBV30,TGTGCCGATGGGGAGAACACTGAAGCTTTCTTT,CADGENTEAFF
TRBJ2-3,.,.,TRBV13,TGTGCCAGCAGCCACCTTCAAATAGGGACAACAAGCACAGATACGCAGTATTTT,CASSHLQIGTTSTDTQYF
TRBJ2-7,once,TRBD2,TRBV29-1,TGCAGCGTTGGGCAGGGAGGGATGCAGTACTTC,CSVGQGGMQYF
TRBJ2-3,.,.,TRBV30,TGTGCCTGGAGTGTAACCCTCTCACTCTTCACAGATACGCAGTATTTT,CAWSVTLSLFTDTQYF
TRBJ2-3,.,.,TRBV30,TGTGCCTGGAGTGTTGGGCCAGATACGCAGTATTTT,CAWSVGPDTQYF
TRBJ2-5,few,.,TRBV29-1,TGCAGCGTTGAAAAATTGGAGGCCCAGTACTTC,CSVEKLEAQYF
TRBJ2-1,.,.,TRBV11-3,TGTGCCAGCACCTTCACGGGGGCTAATGAGCAGTTCTTC,CASTFTGANEQFF
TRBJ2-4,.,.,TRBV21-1,TGTGCCAGCAGCAAAGGAGGCCTAGCGGGAGTGAACATTCAGTACTTC,CASSKGGLAGVNIQYF
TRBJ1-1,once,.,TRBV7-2,TGTGCCAGCAGCCTTGAGGTGGCCCTGAACACTGAAGCTTTCTTT,CASSLEVALNTEAFF
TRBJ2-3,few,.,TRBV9,TGTGCCAGTGGGGGCAGTGATACGCAGTATTTT,CASGGSDTQYF
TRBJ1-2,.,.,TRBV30,TGTGCCTGGAACCTAGCCCAGGGCTATGGCTACACCTTC,CAWNLAQGYGYTF
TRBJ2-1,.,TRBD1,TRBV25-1,TGTGCCAGCGCCCACAGGGGAAGCAATGAGCAGTTCTTC,CASAHRGSNEQFF
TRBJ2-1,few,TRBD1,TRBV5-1,TGCGCCAGCAGCTTTACGGGACAGGACTACAATGAGCAGTTCTTC,CASSFTGQDYNEQFF
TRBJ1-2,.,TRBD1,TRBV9,TGTGCCAGCAGCGTAGGACAGGGGAACTATGGCTACACCTTC,CASSVGQGNYGYTF
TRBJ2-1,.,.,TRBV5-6,TGTGCCAGCAGCTTTAGTGCCAGGCAGTTCTTC,CASSFSARQFF
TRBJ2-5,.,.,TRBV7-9,TGTGCCAGCAGCTTAGCGTCGCACCTGGAGACCCAGTACTTC,CASSLASHLETQYF
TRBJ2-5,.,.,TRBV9,TGTGCCAGCAGCGTAGAGTCCCAGGGCAGGGACCAGTACTTC,CASSVESQGRDQYF
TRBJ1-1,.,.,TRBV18,TGTGCCAGCTCACCAGTACTGACCGGCGGTGAAGCTTTCTTT,CASSPVLTGGEAFF
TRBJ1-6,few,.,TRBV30,TGTGCCTGGAGTGTTGAACGGGGAAATTCACCCCTCCACTTT,CAWSVERGNSPLHF
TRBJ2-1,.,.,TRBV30,TGTGCCTGGTGCACCGATGATAATGAGCAGTTCTTC,CAWCTDDNEQFF
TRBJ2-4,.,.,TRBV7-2,TGTGCCAGCAGCTTAGGGGCCGCCATTCAGTACTTC,CASSLGAAIQYF
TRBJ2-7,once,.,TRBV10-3,TGTGCCATCAAGGACAGCCTCTACGAGCAGTACTTC,CAIKDSLYEQYF
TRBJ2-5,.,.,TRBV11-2,TGTGCCAGCAACCTCCGGACACTTCAAGAGACCCAGTACTTC,CASNLRTLQETQYF
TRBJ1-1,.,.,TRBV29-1,TGCAGCGGTGTGAGGGGGGAGCGCACTGAAGCTTTCTTT,CSGVRGERTEAFF
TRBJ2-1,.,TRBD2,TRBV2,TGTGCCAGCAGTGCGCTAGCGGGAGGTCTCAATGAGCAGTTCTTC,CASSALAGGLNEQFF
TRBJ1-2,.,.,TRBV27,TGTGCCAGCATATCACCGGATGGCTACACCTTC,CASISPDGYTF
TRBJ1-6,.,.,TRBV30,TGTGCCTGGGGGGGGAGCGGTTCACCCCTCCACTTT,CAWGGSGSPLHF
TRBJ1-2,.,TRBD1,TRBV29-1,TGCAGCGTTGAAGGGACAGGGGGCTATGGCTACACCTTC,CSVEGTGGYGYTF
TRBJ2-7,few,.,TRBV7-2,TGTGCCAGCAGCTTCAGGGGGGCCTACGAGCAGTACTTC,CASSFRGAYEQYF
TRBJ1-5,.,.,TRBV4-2,TGTGCCAGCAGCCAAGCGAACAGGGACCCCCAGCCCCAGCATTTT,CASSQANRDPQPQHF
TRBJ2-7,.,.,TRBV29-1,TGCAGCGTCCGCCAGGGGTTCTCCTACGAGCAGTACTTC,CSVRQGFSYEQYF
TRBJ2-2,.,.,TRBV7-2,TGTGCCAGCAGCCTGACAGGCGAGAACACCGGGGAGCTGTTTTTT,CASSLTGENTGELFF
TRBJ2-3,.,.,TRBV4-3,TGCGCCAGCAGCGAGGGGAGCGCTCCCGGACGAGATACGCAGTATTTT,CASSEGSAPGRDTQYF
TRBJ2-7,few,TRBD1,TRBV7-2,TGTGCCAGCAGCTTAGAAGGGGGACAGATACCGCGGGAGCAGTACTTC,CASSLEGGQIPREQYF
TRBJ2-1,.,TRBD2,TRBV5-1,TGCGCCAGCAGCCCGACTAGCGGGTCATACAATGAGCAGTTCTTC,CASSPTSGSYNEQFF
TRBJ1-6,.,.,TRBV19,TGTGCCAGTAGTCAGGGTGTTAGTTCACCCCTCCACTTT,CASSQGVSSPLHF
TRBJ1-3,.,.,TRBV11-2,TGTGCCAGTCACTCAGGCTACGGAAACACCATATATTTT,CASHSGYGNTIYF
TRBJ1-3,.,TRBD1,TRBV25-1,TGTGCCAGCAGTGCATCAGGGACAGGTGGAAACACCATATATTTT,CASSASGTGGNTIYF
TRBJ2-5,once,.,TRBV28,TGTGCCAGCAGTCTAATGGGGACTGGAAAAGAGACCCAGTACTTC,CASSLMGTGKETQYF